This TCR beta chain was profiled in a study of blood T cell repertoires in COVID-19. The data were produced by immunoSEQ multiplex PCR, yet TCRdb's version contains in-frame clones alone and is incomplete. The sample consists of 310,000 or so clones, 87% of them appearing once. Germline V gives CDR1 LGHDT, CDR2 YNNKEL (reference sequence). The length of the CDR3 is 15 residues. The V segment lost 4 bases and the J segment 5 bases; nucleotides outside the gene matches: 4. This clone was seen only a few times. The sequence derives from a woman in her 40s who had recovered from COVID-19. This chain joins TRBV3-1 (or the pseudogene TRBV3-2) and TRBJ2-5, with 13 bases that match TRBD2. Input material: PBMCs or T cells enriched from blood (not recorded which). CDR3 bases: TGTGCCAGCAGCCCCCAGACTAGCGGGGGGGAGACCCAGTACTTC. Amino acids: CASSPQTSGGETQYF.